One and the same sample provided the 30 T cell receptor beta chains below, sequenced in a study of kidney transplant recipient with SARS-CoV-2 infection. TCRdb ran MiXCR on the reads and lists one entry per CDR3 protein. The repertoire holds 200,000 to 300,000 distinct CDR3 sequences, with 29% as singletons. This material consisted of a blood sample, taken at baseline and on approximately day 120 from a kidney transplant recipient. These receptors all stem from a male patient in his thirties who had COVID-19 and was a kidney transplant recipient. Some of the T cells may derive from the graft donor.

The V and J genes are TRBV12-5 and TRBJ1-2; D is uncertain. The V end lost 5 bases, the J end lost 4 bases, and 23 bases lay between the germline ends. This CDR3 is 17 amino acids long. Germline CDR1 is LGHNT and CDR2 is FRNRAP. The CDR3 sequence is CASGERILLGKTYGYTF. Here the CDR3 DNA reads TGTGCTAGTGGTGAAAGGATTTTGCTGGGAAAGACCTATGGCTACACCTTC.

This clonotype was recorded many times. J is TRBJ2-1 and V is TRBV28; D is unresolved. CDR1 is MDHEN and CDR2 is SYDVKM in the germline V gene. V lost 4 bases to trimming and J lost 9 bases, with 13 bases between them. The CDR3 is made up of 13 amino acids. DNA for the CDR3: TGTGCCAGCAGTTCTAATGGGCCGGGTGAGCAGTTCTTC. Translation gives CASSSNGPGEQFF. The variable domain in full, completed from reference TRBV28 and TRBJ2-1, reads DVKVTQSSRYLVKRTGEKVFLECVQDMDHENMFWYRQDPGLGLRLIYFSYDVKMKEKGDIPEGYSVSREKKERFSLILESASTNQTSMYLCASSSNGPGEQFFGPGTRLTVL.

This clonotype occurred many times. The chain recombines TRBV21-1 with TRBJ2-2. TRBV21-1 is a pseudogene segment. The CDR3 totals 13 residues. The CDR3 loop is CASSKAGSGELFF. DNA of the CDR3: TGTGCCAGCAGCAAAGCAGGGTCCGGGGAGCTGTTTTTT.

The CDR3 bases are TGTGCCAGCAGCCAGATGGAGGGAGGGCGAAACATTCAGTACTTC. Translation: CASSQMEGGRNIQYF. The V gene is TRBV3-1, the J gene TRBJ2-4, with TRBD2 identical over 7 bases. Trimming cost V 3 bases and J 6 bases; bases outside gene matches: 8. Germline CDR1 is LGHDT and CDR2 is YNNKEL (reference sequence). The CDR3 has 15 amino acids.

This clonotype was recorded at least ten times. The CDR3 DNA follows: TGCGCCAGCAGCTTGGTTTCGGGGGCCCCCACAGATACGCAGTATTTT. It translates to CASSLVSGAPTDTQYF. The chain has TRBV5-1 and TRBJ2-3; possibly TRBD1 or TRBD2 for D (6 bases each). The V end lost 0 bases, the J end lost 2 bases, and 13 bases lay between the germline ends. The CDR3 runs 16 residues. The germline V gene encodes CDR1 SGHRS and CDR2 YFSETQ.

As concerns this clonotype: A much larger clonotype is one base distant, so this may be a read error. J is TRBJ1-2 and V is TRBV6-1, with unresolved D. CDR1 and CDR2 from the germline V gene are MNHNS and SASEGT. The CDR3 has 17 amino acids. In DNA, the CDR3 is TGTGCCAGCAGTCGGTTGAGCTCTATGCGAAAGACCTATGGCTGCACCTTC. This gives the protein CASSRLSSMRKTYGCTF.

This clonotype was recorded many times. V gene TRBV2 combines with J gene TRBJ1-6, with 8 bases lining up with TRBD1. Losses at the gene ends were 7 bases for V and 9 bases for J; bases not matched to a gene: 14. The CDR3 has 16 residues. Germline V CDR1 and CDR2: SNHLY, FYNNEI. The CDR3 DNA is TGTGCCAGCACCGAGGGTTGGCAGGGGGCTAGTTCACCCCTCCACTTT. Protein sequence: CASTEGWQGASSPLHF.

Ten or more counts support this clonotype. DNA for the CDR3: TGTGCCAGCAGCGCCGGACCAAATTACGAGCAGTACTTC. It encodes CASSAGPNYEQYF. The V and J genes are TRBV7-9 and TRBJ2-7; D is ambiguous. The V end lost 5 bases, the J end lost 4 bases, and 12 bases lay between the germline ends. Germline CDR1 SEHNR, CDR2 FQNEAQ (reference sequence). This CDR3 comprises 13 residues.

This clonotype was seen ten or more times. The rearrangement links TRBV11-2 to TRBJ2-7; D call uncertain. Per the germline V gene, CDR1 is SGHAT and CDR2 is FQNNGV. The CDR3 is 16 residues long. V was trimmed by 5 bases and J by 2 bases, leaving 19 bases between them. In nucleotides, the CDR3 is TGTGCCAGCAGCACCCAGACCCAGCAATGGGCCTACGAGCAGTACTTC. Translated: CASSTQTQQWAYEQYF.

A word on this clonotype: The junction departs from germline at one end; a sequencing error may be responsible. The rearrangement links TRBV5-6 to TRBJ2-3, with TRBD1 as a possible D gene (6 bases). The germline CDR1 and CDR2 sequences are SGHDT and YYEEEE. This CDR3 region has 13 residues. This CDR3 is CACSFGGPDTQYF. The CDR3 nucleotides are TGTGCCTGCAGCTTTGGGGGCCCAGATACGCAGTATTTT.

This clonotype was seen many times. The chain carries TRBV4-2 and TRBJ1-5, with D unclear. Germline V gene lookup returns CDR1 LGHNA and CDR2 YNFKEQ. The germline V and J ends were trimmed by 0 bases and 4 bases, with 7 bases remaining between them. This CDR3 is built from 14 residues. The CDR3 sequence is CASSQDVGNQPQHF. Here the CDR3 DNA reads TGTGCCAGCAGCCAAGACGTCGGGAATCAGCCCCAGCATTTT.

This clonotype was observed many times. The V gene is TRBV7-2, the J gene TRBJ1-6; no firm D call. From germline, CDR1 is SGHTA and CDR2 FQGNSA. V was clipped by 5 bases and J by 0 bases, with 17 bases between them. The CDR3 is made up of 18 amino acids. This CDR3 reads CASSQLPSSSSYNSPLHF. The CDR3 DNA reads TGTGCCAGCAGCCAACTTCCAAGTTCCAGCTCCTATAATTCACCCCTCCACTTT.

This clonotype was seen more than once but under ten times. The chain has TRBV20-1 and TRBJ2-3, with D maybe TRBD1 (6 bases). In germline, CDR1 is DFQATT, CDR2 SNEGSKA (reference sequence). The V and J ends lost 0 bases and 6 bases respectively, with 19 bases between them. The CDR3 totals 16 residues. CDR3 nucleotide sequence: TGCAGTGCTAGAGATCCAGGGGTTCTAGCTACGGATACGCAGTATTTT. Translation gives CSARDPGVLATDTQYF.

This clonotype was counted many times. V is TRBV19 and J is TRBJ1-2, with a possible D match to TRBD1 (6 bases). Trimming left V 5 bases short and J 4 bases short, with 23 bases between. The CDR3 extends over 17 amino acids. Germline-derived CDR1 and CDR2 are LNHDA and SQIVND (reference sequence). The CDR3 region is CASSACGTNRKTYGYTF. The CDR3 bases are TGTGCCAGTAGTGCCTGCGGGACAAATCGAAAGACCTATGGCTACACCTTC.

This chain joins TRBV28 and TRBJ2-3, with 7 bases fitting TRBD2. J lost 0 bases, V lost 5 bases, and 11 bases had no gene match. CDR1 and CDR2 from the germline V gene are MDHEN and SYDVKM. The CDR3 is made up of 17 amino acids. CDR3 in amino acids: CASSPPGGSTSTDTQYF. The CDR3, as DNA: TGTGCCAGCAGTCCCCCGGGGGGTAGCACTAGCACAGATACGCAGTATTTT.

This clonotype was counted many times. This chain connects TRBV6-5 to TRBJ1-2, with D uncertain. CDR3 size: 17 residues. Trimming took off 4 bases at V and 4 bases at J, with 22 bases between the two ends. CDR1 and CDR2 (germline): MNHEY, SVGAGI. CDR3 in amino acids: CASSSNSSMRKTYGYTF. CDR3 coding DNA: TGTGCCAGCAGTTCTAATAGCTCTATGCGAAAGACCTATGGCTACACCTTC.

To note about this clonotype: This may arise from a read error, as a much more abundant clone is one base away. The V and J genes are TRBV11-2 and TRBJ1-6; D remains unclear. The CDR3 contains 14 residues. Trimming removed 5 bases at V and 9 bases at J, with 14 bases between. Germline CDR1 reads SGHAT; CDR2 reads FQNNGV. The CDR3 DNA reads TGTGCCAGCAGCGCCCGGACGGATAGTTCACCCCTCCACTTT. As protein: CASSARTDSSPLHF.

Concerning this clonotype itself: It may be a read error: a sequence one base away is much more abundant. The chain joins TRBV6-9 to TRBJ1-2; unclear D gene. The CDR3 covers 17 residues. V lost 5 bases to trimming and J lost 4 bases, with 23 bases between them. Germline CDR1 and CDR2: MNHGY and SVAAGI. The CDR3 is CASSPSEPYGKIYGYTF. The CDR3 nucleotides are TGTGCCAGCAGTCCCAGTGAGCCTTACGGAAAGATCTATGGCTACACCTTC.

Concerning this clonotype: This may be a read error, as it is one base from a much larger clone. The V call is TRBV7-2, the J call TRBJ1-2; D is undetermined. In germline, CDR1 is SGHTA, CDR2 FQGNSA. CDR3 length: 13 amino acids. CDR3 sequence reads: CAGSLRQHYGYTF. Written as DNA, the CDR3 is TGTGCCGGCAGCTTAAGGCAACACTATGGCTACACCTTC.

This clonotype was detected only a few times. The V gene is TRBV10-3, the J gene TRBJ2-3, with 10 bases identical to TRBD2. Germline CDR1 ENHRY, CDR2 SYGVKD. After removal of 3 bases from V and 3 bases from J, the junction contained 9 bases not matched to a gene. This CDR3 region has 17 residues. The CDR3 protein is CAISETAGGPATDTQYF. The CDR3 nucleotides read TGTGCCATCAGTGAAACAGCGGGAGGGCCCGCAACAGATACGCAGTATTTT.

Concerning this clonotype: This may come from a read error, since a much larger clone is one base off. The chain uses TRBV6-5 and TRBJ2-7; TRBD1 aligns across 8 bases. Losses at the gene ends were 4 bases for V and 3 bases for J; bases not matched to a gene: 5. CDR3 size: 14 residues. The germline CDR1 and CDR2 sequences are MNHEY and SVGAGI. DNA of the CDR3: TGTGCCAGCAGTTGCGCGGACAGGGACTACGAGCAGTACTTC. It specifies CASSCADRDYEQYF.

In the case of this clonotype: This may arise from a read error, as a much more abundant clone is one base away. The missing conserved phenylalanine or tryptophan at the end of this CDR3 makes a read error likely. The rearrangement links TRBV2 to TRBJ2-2; TRBD2 aligns across 10 bases. This CDR3 is built from 18 residues. With 6 bases clipped from V and 0 bases from J, the junction kept 10 bases outside the gene matches. Germline CDR1 reads SNHLY; CDR2 reads FYNNEI. The CDR3: CASSSRRLAGANTGELFS. The DNA for the CDR3 is TGTGCCAGCAGCTCCCGGAGGCTAGCGGGGGCGAACACCGGGGAGCTGTTTTCT.

In its sample, this clonotype was seen many times. The rearrangement links TRBV12-2 to TRBJ1-2. TRBV12-2 is noted as a pseudogene. The length of the CDR3 is 17 residues. In DNA form, the CDR3 reads TGTGCAAGTCGCCGTCACCTGACTCCACGAAAGACCTATGGCTACACCTTC. Translated, it gives CASRRHLTPRKTYGYTF.

Ten or more counts support this clonotype. The chain recombines TRBV6-5 with TRBJ2-2, with TRBD1 matching 7 bases. The V gene's germline CDR1 is MNHEY and CDR2 SVGAGI. With V trimmed by 6 bases and J by 0 bases, 4 bases remained unmatched. This CDR3 comprises 15 residues. CDR3 DNA: TGTGCCAGCAGGGTCGGACAGGCGAACACCGGGGAGCTGTTTTTT. Amino acids: CASRVGQANTGELFF.

Points on this clonotype: Germline and junction disagree at one end, which may indicate a read error. CDR3 amino acids: CAGSPRRQGLNQPQHF. The CDR3 DNA sequence: TGTGCCGGCAGTCCGCGTCGGCAGGGCCTCAATCAGCCCCAGCATTTT. V usage is TRBV27 and J usage is TRBJ1-5; possible D gene TRBD1, 5 bases. The CDR3 covers 16 residues. Germline V gene sequence: CDR1 MNHEY, CDR2 SMNVEV (reference sequence).

A word on this clonotype: A much more abundant neighbour one base away suggests this may be a read error. This sequence joins TRBV30 and TRBJ1-2, with a weak D call TRBD1 (6 bases). The V gene's germline CDR1 is GTSNPN and CDR2 SVGIG (reference sequence). The length of the CDR3 is 18 residues. The ends were cut back, 1 base at V and 3 bases at J, with 24 bases in the middle. The CDR3 DNA reads TGTGCCTGGAGTGACCCGCCTGCTCGGCGTACAGGGTACTATGGCTACACCTTC. Translation: CAWSDPPARRTGYYGYTF.

This clonotype was counted at least ten times. This chain joins TRBV9 and TRBJ2-7, with D uncertain. The CDR3 extends over 15 amino acids. The germline V and J ends were trimmed by 0 bases and 3 bases, with 13 bases remaining between them. Looked up from germline, CDR1 is SGDLS and CDR2 is YYNGEE. Here the CDR3 DNA reads TGTGCCAGCAGCGTAGAGGAGACAAGCCTCTACGAGCAGTACTTC. Translation: CASSVEETSLYEQYF.

This clonotype was detected a few times. The CDR3 coding sequence is TGTGCCAGCAGCTCACACGGGGTCGTTAGAAAGACCTATGGCTACACCTTC. It codes for CASSSHGVVRKTYGYTF. The V call is TRBV16, the J call TRBJ1-2; no reliable D call. Germline values: CDR1 KGHSY, CDR2 FQNENV. The CDR3 totals 17 residues. Trimming left V 5 bases short and J 4 bases short, with 23 bases between.

As regards this clonotype: Since a much larger clone is just one base distant, this may be a read error. This CDR3 is CSVRVSGEGPAGELFF. The CDR3 coding sequence is TGCAGTGTTAGAGTATCGGGGGAGGGCCCCGCCGGGGAGCTGTTTTTT. The chain joins TRBV20-1 to TRBJ2-2; 7 positions agree with TRBD2. The germline CDR1 and CDR2 sequences are DFQATT and SNEGSKA (reference sequence). This CDR3 region has 16 residues.

Concerning this clonotype: This may be a read error, as it is one base from a much larger clone. V usage is TRBV12-3 or TRBV12-4 and J usage is TRBJ1-1; 8 nucleotides agree with TRBD1. V shed 0 bases, J shed 8 bases, and the junction held 2 bases outside the gene matches. This CDR3 comprises 13 residues. This CDR3 is CASSLARTGEAFF. The CDR3, as DNA: TGTGCCAGCAGTTTAGCTAGGACAGGGGAAGCTTTCTTT.